Presented here are 24 T cell receptor beta chains from one specimen sequenced in a study of identical twins listed by TCRdb under 2016. Libraries were built with 5' RACE. Sequenced using an Illumina HiSeq 2000. Clones were called with MiXCR by TCRdb after fastp trimmed the public reads at Q25, and only in-frame beta chains were retained. CDR3 protein duplicates are merged, each entry listing the most common genes and DNA. Across this sample there are under 800,000 distinct CDR3 sequences, with 21% seen only once. The top ten clones comprise approximately 4.3% of the sample. Separately, the same data were catalogued under a study of T cells expressing NK-cell markers.

Material: PBMCs. These receptors were taken from a woman under 30 in good health.

The table lists this clonotype with a few counts. J is TRBJ2-7 and V is TRBV6-5; D is uncertain. The germline gives CDR1 MNHEY, CDR2 SVGAGI. Trimming shortened V by 5 bases and J by 4 bases, and 12 bases separated the two germline ends. This CDR3 has 13 amino acids. The CDR3 bases are TGTGCCAGCAGTCTTACTCCGAGATACGAGCAGTACTTC. The encoded protein is CASSLTPRYEQYF.

As DNA, the CDR3 is TGTGCCAGCAGCGTAGGACAGGGGAACGCCGAGACCCAGTACTTC. This translates into CASSVGQGNAETQYF. The rearrangement links TRBV9 to TRBJ2-5; TRBD1 agrees at 8 bases. This CDR3 has 15 residues. V lost 0 bases, J lost 5 bases, and 6 bases stayed unmatched. Germline CDR1 SGDLS, CDR2 YYNGEE.

This sequence joins TRBV15 and TRBJ2-7, with D perhaps TRBD1 or TRBD2 (5 bases each). From germline, CDR1 is LNHNV and CDR2 YYDKDF (reference sequence). V lost 0 bases, J lost 2 bases, and 8 bases lay in between. The CDR3 spans 14 residues. This chain's CDR3 is CATSREGTPYEQYF. The CDR3 bases are TGTGCCACCAGCAGAGAGGGGACCCCCTACGAGCAGTACTTC.

This clonotype was observed a few times. The chain couples TRBV5-1 to TRBJ2-7, with 8 bases lining up with TRBD2. The CDR3 is 14 amino acids. Germline V gene lookup returns CDR1 SGHRS and CDR2 YFSETQ. Unmatched junction bases numbered 4, after V lost 0 bases and J lost 5 bases. The CDR3 sequence: CASSLASGRNEQYF. In nucleotides, the CDR3 is TGCGCCAGCAGCTTGGCCAGCGGGAGAAACGAGCAGTACTTC.

The rearrangement uses TRBV12-3 or TRBV12-4 and TRBJ1-1; no reliable D call. V lost 5 bases to trimming and J lost 4 bases, with 11 bases between them. CDR3 size: 13 residues. The CDR3 DNA sequence: TGTGCCAGCAGTAGCTCCGAGGGCACTGAAGCTTTCTTT. Translated: CASSSSEGTEAFF.

This clonotype occurred many times. The V call is TRBV20-1, the J call TRBJ2-7; D may be TRBD1 (6 bases). CDR3 length: 14 amino acids. Germline CDR1 DFQATT, CDR2 SNEGSKA (reference sequence). Deletions cut 5 bases from V and 6 bases from J, with 20 bases between. The CDR3 is CSASRTVLSLEQYF. DNA of the CDR3: TGCAGTGCTTCTCGGACAGTTCTCTCGCTCGAGCAGTACTTC.

This clonotype was detected ten times or more. The chain joins TRBV5-1 to TRBJ1-1, with D possibly being TRBD1 (5 bases). Germline V gene data show CDR1 as SGHRS and CDR2 as YFSETQ. The CDR3 is 14 residues long. V lost 2 bases to trimming and J lost 0 bases, with 8 bases between them. As DNA, the CDR3 is TGCGCCAGCAGCTTCGAGGGGATGAACACTGAAGCTTTCTTT. It translates to CASSFEGMNTEAFF. The full variable domain, in which reference TRBV5-1 and TRBJ1-1 provide the parts outside the CDR3, is KAGVTQTPRYLIKTRGQQVTLSCSPISGHRSVSWYQQTPGQGLQFLFEYFSETQRNKGNFPGRFSGRQFSNSRSEMNVSTLELGDSALYLCASSFEGMNTEAFFGQGTRLTVV.

This clonotype was observed at least ten times. CDR3 loop: CAISESGASGNTIYF. Written as DNA, the CDR3 is TGTGCCATCAGTGAGTCCGGGGCCTCTGGAAACACCATATATTTT. The chain couples TRBV10-3 to TRBJ1-3; TRBD1 is a possible D gene (5 bases). The V end lost 0 bases, the J end lost 0 bases, and 6 bases lay between the germline ends. Germline CDR1 is ENHRY and CDR2 is SYGVKD. This CDR3 contains 15 residues.

The CDR3 loop reads CASSDLGQGEAEQYF. The CDR3 bases are TGCGCCAGCAGTGACCTGGGACAGGGGGAGGCCGAGCAGTACTTC. This chain uses TRBV10-1 with TRBJ2-7, with 11 nucleotides matching TRBD1. Germline assignment: CDR1 WNHNN and CDR2 SYGVQD (reference sequence). This CDR3 is built from 15 residues. The trim removed 3 bases at V and 6 bases at J, leaving 7 bases unmatched.

This clonotype turned up a few times. This chain uses TRBV7-6 with TRBJ2-1, with 7 bases matching TRBD2. Germline loops: CDR1 SGHVS, CDR2 FNYEAQ. The CDR3 loop spans 14 amino acids. The V gene end was trimmed by 5 bases and the J gene end by 2 bases; junction bases not matched to a gene: 3. The CDR3 DNA is TGTGCCAGCAGCATCGGGACTACCTACAATGAGCAGTTCTTC. Translating it yields CASSIGTTYNEQFF. Filled out from reference TRBV7-6 and TRBJ2-1, the complete variable domain reads GAGVSQSPRYKVTKRGQDVALRCDPISGHVSLYWYRQALGQGPEFLTYFNYEAQQDKSGLPNDRFSAERPEGSISTLTIQRTEQRDSAMYRCASSIGTTYNEQFFGPGTRLTVL.

The chain recombines TRBV6-1 with TRBJ1-1; unclear D gene. Germline CDR1 MNHNS, CDR2 SASEGT. Trimming removed 6 bases at V and 1 base at J, with 9 bases between. This CDR3 is 13 amino acids long. DNA of the CDR3: TGTGCCAGCAGCGCTCACAGGAACACTGAAGCTTTCTTT. Translated, it gives CASSAHRNTEAFF.

This clonotype appeared a few times. The V and J genes are TRBV20-1 and TRBJ1-5, with unresolved D. CDR1 is DFQATT, CDR2 SNEGSKA, per germline (reference sequence). This CDR3 is 15 amino acids long. The germline V and J ends were trimmed by 4 bases and 3 bases, with 16 bases remaining between them. CDR3 bases: TGCAGTGCTAACCCCGGCGGGCACCACAATCAGCCCCAGCATTTT. This gives the protein CSANPGGHHNQPQHF.

This chain uses TRBV20-1 with TRBJ2-2, with TRBD1 matching over 8 bases. The CDR3 is 16 residues long. CDR1 is DFQATT and CDR2 is SNEGSKA in the germline V gene (reference sequence). Trimming cost V 6 bases and J 3 bases; bases outside gene matches: 12. The CDR3 loop reads CSATRTGSRYTGELFF. CDR3 in DNA: TGCAGTGCGACCCGGACAGGGTCAAGGTACACCGGGGAGCTGTTTTTT.

The chain couples TRBV20-1 to TRBJ2-7; D gene ambiguous. Trimming took off 2 bases at V and 2 bases at J, with 13 bases between the two ends. The CDR3 runs to 14 residues. From germline, CDR1 is DFQATT and CDR2 SNEGSKA (reference sequence). The CDR3: CSARLSPEPYEQYF. CDR3 in DNA: TGCAGTGCTAGATTATCGCCGGAACCCTACGAGCAGTACTTC.

The table lists this clonotype with a count of one. The chain uses TRBV7-9 and TRBJ2-1; D unclear. This CDR3 is 14 amino acids long. V dropped 3 bases and J dropped 7 bases, with 13 bases sitting between them. Germline CDR1 reads SEHNR; CDR2 reads FQNEAQ (reference sequence). Here the CDR3 DNA reads TGTGCCAGCAGCTTGACGGATTTGAAGAATGAGCAGTTCTTC. This sequence encodes CASSLTDLKNEQFF.

The chain employs TRBV29-1 and TRBJ2-1, with D unclear. The germline CDR1 and CDR2 sequences are SQVTM and ANQGSEA. The CDR3 spans 12 residues. Trimming left V 4 bases short and J 6 bases short, with 10 bases between. For the CDR3, the DNA is TGCAGCGTTGCTCAGAGATTCAATGAGCAGTTCTTC. It codes for CSVAQRFNEQFF.

The genes are TRBV20-1 and TRBJ2-3; D perhaps matches TRBD2 (6 bases). V was shortened by 1 base and J by 4 bases, with 18 bases between the two germline ends. Looked up from germline, CDR1 is DFQATT and CDR2 is SNEGSKA (reference sequence). CDR3 length: 16 residues. In DNA form, the CDR3 reads TGCAGTGCTAGAGGGAGGGGCCCAAAACGCGCAGATACGCAGTATTTT. As protein: CSARGRGPKRADTQYF.

This clonotype appeared a few times. The rearrangement links TRBV29-1 to TRBJ2-7; the match to TRBD2 covers 14 bases. Unmatched junction bases numbered 7, after V lost 6 bases and J lost 0 bases. The CDR3 totals 16 residues. CDR1 is SQVTM, CDR2 ANQGSEA, per germline. The CDR3 sequence is CSVEGLAGDSSYEQYF. The CDR3 nucleotides read TGCAGCGTCGAGGGACTAGCGGGGGATTCCTCCTACGAGCAGTACTTC.

The chain has TRBV12-3 or TRBV12-4 and TRBJ2-1; D unresolved. The CDR3 runs 13 residues. V lost 5 bases and J 6 bases, leaving 11 bases between the germline ends. CDR3 in DNA: TGTGCCAGCAGTACGACGGTTGGCAATGAGCAGTTCTTC. It is translated as CASSTTVGNEQFF.

This clonotype has only one observation. The chain recombines TRBV5-1 with TRBJ2-7; D unclear. V lost 0 bases, J lost 2 bases, and 12 bases lay in between. The length of the CDR3 is 15 residues. CDR1 and CDR2 (germline): SGHRS, YFSETQ. The CDR3 DNA is TGCGCCAGCAGCTTGGATAGGGCAGTGACCTACGAGCAGTACTTC. Protein product: CASSLDRAVTYEQYF.

This clonotype was detected a few times. The CDR3 reads CAISKARGLGEQYF. In nucleotides, the CDR3 is TGTGCCATCAGTAAGGCCCGTGGATTGGGGGAGCAGTACTTC. V and J are TRBV10-3 and TRBJ2-7, with D uncertain. This CDR3 region has 14 residues. The germline CDR1 and CDR2 sequences are ENHRY and SYGVKD. V was trimmed by 5 bases and J by 7 bases, leaving 18 bases between them.

The V and J genes are TRBV27 and TRBJ2-1; 11 positions agree with TRBD2. Germline CDR1 is MNHEY and CDR2 is SMNVEV (reference sequence). This CDR3 is built from 15 residues. J was trimmed by 5 bases and V by 9 bases; bases with no gene match: 9. CDR3 sequence reads: CASESGTSGDNEQFF. The DNA for the CDR3 is TGTGCCAGTGAATCCGGGACTAGCGGAGACAATGAGCAGTTCTTC.

This clonotype has only a few counts. The chain is built from TRBV4-3 and TRBJ2-2; 8 nucleotides match TRBD1. Germline CDR1 and CDR2: LGHNA and YSLEER. The CDR3 covers 16 residues. J gave up 7 bases and V 1 base, and 8 bases lay outside the gene matches. The CDR3 region has the DNA TGCGCCAGCAGCCAAGGGGGGACAGGTCGGGGCGGGGAGCTGTTTTTT. Translated, it gives CASSQGGTGRGGELFF.

This clonotype has a count of ten or more. The CDR3 nucleotides read TGTGCCAGCAGCCCCGGCCGTGACGCTGAGCAGTTCTTC. This translates into CASSPGRDAEQFF. This chain connects TRBV7-9 to TRBJ2-1; the D is unclear. V lost 5 bases and J 9 bases, leaving 14 bases between the germline ends. The germline V gene encodes CDR1 SEHNR and CDR2 FQNEAQ (reference sequence). The CDR3 consists of 13 residues.